These T cell receptor beta chains were read from a single sample in a study of blood T cell repertoires in COVID-19. Generated by immunoSEQ multiplex PCR, the TCRdb table keeps only in-frame clones and is missing some. The sample records 250,000 to 400,000 clones, roughly 90% being singletons. Specimen: peripheral blood. These receptor sequences come from a woman between 25 and 40 years old with COVID-19, enrolled during active disease. CDR3s include the opening cysteine and the closing phenylalanine or tryptophan. The order of the fields is V gene, clone size, J gene, D gene, CDR3 protein, CDR3 DNA. D genes are given only for firm matches. Clone size is given for some rows only: seen once, a few or many times, or a class if the clone is expanded.

v_gene: TRBV7-2
abundance: NA
j_gene: TRBJ1-5
d_gene: NA
CDR3aa: CASSLVVEGGRQPQHF
CDR3nt: TGTGCCAGCAGCTTAGTCGTCGAGGGGGGGCGGCAGCCCCAGCATTTT

v_gene: TRBV3-1/TRBV3-2
abundance: once
j_gene: TRBJ1-1
d_gene: TRBD1
CDR3aa: CASSQNPWTGGLNTEAFF
CDR3nt: TGTGCCAGCAGCCAAAACCCATGGACAGGGGGCCTGAACACTGAAGCTTTCTTT

v_gene: TRBV16
abundance: many
j_gene: TRBJ2-7
d_gene: TRBD2
CDR3aa: CASSLTSGKHEQYF
CDR3nt: TGTGCCAGCAGTCTGACTAGCGGGAAGCACGAGCAGTACTTC

v_gene: TRBV27
abundance: NA
j_gene: TRBJ2-5
d_gene: TRBD2
CDR3aa: CASGRAKQTQYF
CDR3nt: TGTGCTAGCGGGAGGGCCAAGCAGACCCAGTACTTC

v_gene: TRBV19
abundance: NA
j_gene: TRBJ2-1
d_gene: TRBD2
CDR3aa: CASSISGGRYNEQFF
CDR3nt: TGTGCCAGTAGTATTTCGGGCGGGAGATACAATGAGCAGTTCTTC

v_gene: TRBV12-3/TRBV12-4
abundance: NA
j_gene: TRBJ1-5
d_gene: NA
CDR3aa: CASSPHSNQPQHF
CDR3nt: TGTGCCAGCAGTCCACATAGCAATCAGCCCCAGCATTTT

v_gene: TRBV19
abundance: NA
j_gene: TRBJ2-5
d_gene: TRBD1
CDR3aa: CASSIGQGGVETQYF
CDR3nt: TGTGCCAGTAGTATTGGACAGGGGGGTGTGGAGACCCAGTACTTC

v_gene: TRBV9
abundance: NA
j_gene: TRBJ2-1
d_gene: NA
CDR3aa: CASSPQGYWSYNEQFF
CDR3nt: TGTGCCAGCAGCCCTCAGGGCTACTGGTCCTACAATGAGCAGTTCTTC

v_gene: TRBV6-5
abundance: NA
j_gene: TRBJ2-7
d_gene: TRBD2
CDR3aa: CAIQPGLGRTPEQYF
CDR3nt: TGTGCCATCCAACCGGGACTAGGGAGAACTCCCGAGCAGTACTTC

v_gene: TRBV18
abundance: NA
j_gene: TRBJ1-2
d_gene: TRBD1
CDR3aa: CASSPPSQGAGYGYTF
CDR3nt: TGTGCCAGCTCACCACCATCTCAGGGGGCCGGCTATGGCTACACCTTC

v_gene: TRBV11-2
abundance: NA
j_gene: TRBJ1-1
d_gene: TRBD1
CDR3aa: CASSQKGQRAFF
CDR3nt: TGTGCCAGCAGCCAGAAGGGACAGCGAGCTTTCTTT

v_gene: TRBV6-5
abundance: NA
j_gene: TRBJ1-1
d_gene: NA
CDR3aa: CASSSQGKAFF
CDR3nt: TGTGCCAGCAGTAGCCAGGGAAAAGCTTTCTTT

v_gene: TRBV19
abundance: NA
j_gene: TRBJ1-1
d_gene: NA
CDR3aa: CASSEGSNTEAFF
CDR3nt: TGTGCCAGTAGTGAGGGCTCAAACACTGAAGCTTTCTTT

v_gene: TRBV5-1
abundance: NA
j_gene: TRBJ2-1
d_gene: TRBD2
CDR3aa: CASSLEASGGHEQFF
CDR3nt: TGCGCCAGCAGCTTGGAAGCTAGCGGAGGCCATGAGCAGTTCTTC

v_gene: TRBV2
abundance: NA
j_gene: TRBJ2-5
d_gene: TRBD2
CDR3aa: CASSEVASGSLETQYF
CDR3nt: TGTGCCAGCAGTGAAGTGGCTAGCGGGAGCTTAGAGACCCAGTACTTC

v_gene: TRBV14
abundance: NA
j_gene: TRBJ1-3
d_gene: NA
CDR3aa: CAIKLGQSPGNTIYF
CDR3nt: TGTGCCATTAAGTTGGGGCAGTCTCCTGGAAACACCATATATTTT

v_gene: TRBV4-2
abundance: NA
j_gene: TRBJ2-1
d_gene: NA
CDR3aa: CASSQDFWGSSYNEQFF
CDR3nt: TGTGCCAGCAGCCAGGACTTCTGGGGAAGCTCCTACAATGAGCAGTTCTTC

v_gene: TRBV7-9
abundance: NA
j_gene: TRBJ2-1
d_gene: TRBD1
CDR3aa: CASSGQGFNEQFF
CDR3nt: TGTGCCAGCAGCGGACAGGGTTTCAATGAGCAGTTCTTC

v_gene: TRBV2
abundance: NA
j_gene: TRBJ1-2
d_gene: TRBD1
CDR3aa: CASSESGRGYGYTF
CDR3nt: TGTGCCAGCAGTGAATCTGGCAGGGGGTATGGCTACACCTTC

v_gene: TRBV24-1
abundance: NA
j_gene: TRBJ2-7
d_gene: TRBD1
CDR3aa: CATTRTGDDSGYEQYF
CDR3nt: TGTGCCACCACTCGGACAGGGGATGATAGTGGCTACGAGCAGTACTTC

v_gene: TRBV5-6
abundance: NA
j_gene: TRBJ1-4
d_gene: TRBD1
CDR3aa: CASSFGDSANEKLFF
CDR3nt: TGTGCCAGCAGCTTCGGGGACAGCGCTAATGAAAAACTGTTTTTT

v_gene: TRBV4-1
abundance: NA
j_gene: TRBJ2-1
d_gene: NA
CDR3aa: CASSQGSGNEQFF
CDR3nt: TGCGCCAGCAGCCAAGGTTCGGGCAATGAGCAGTTCTTC

v_gene: TRBV6-5
abundance: few
j_gene: TRBJ1-5
d_gene: TRBD1
CDR3aa: CASISTGGNQPQHF
CDR3nt: TGTGCCAGCATCTCGACAGGGGGAAATCAGCCCCAGCATTTT

v_gene: TRBV27
abundance: NA
j_gene: TRBJ2-2
d_gene: TRBD2
CDR3aa: CASSSRSGGDTGELFF
CDR3nt: TGTGCCAGCAGTTCCCGTTCGGGAGGGGACACCGGGGAGCTGTTTTTT

v_gene: TRBV19
abundance: NA
j_gene: TRBJ2-7
d_gene: TRBD1
CDR3aa: CASSIQGASEQYF
CDR3nt: TGTGCCAGTAGTATACAGGGGGCGAGTGAGCAGTACTTC

v_gene: TRBV29-1
abundance: NA
j_gene: TRBJ1-3
d_gene: TRBD1
CDR3aa: CSVEALRDRGIGNTIYF
CDR3nt: TGCAGCGTTGAGGCGTTGCGGGACAGGGGGATAGGAAACACCATATATTTT

v_gene: TRBV21-1
abundance: NA
j_gene: TRBJ2-5
d_gene: NA
CDR3aa: CASSKDSCSGRAFWETQYF
CDR3nt: TGTGCCAGCAGCAAAGATTCTTGCAGCGGGAGGGCCTTTTGGGAGACCCAGTACTTC

v_gene: TRBV5-4
abundance: NA
j_gene: TRBJ2-1
d_gene: NA
CDR3aa: CASSPGQSSYNEQFF
CDR3nt: TGTGCCAGCAGCCCCGGACAGAGCTCCTACAATGAGCAGTTCTTC

v_gene: TRBV30
abundance: NA
j_gene: TRBJ1-1
d_gene: NA
CDR3aa: CAWGATGSTEAFF
CDR3nt: TGTGCCTGGGGTGCCACAGGGAGCACTGAAGCTTTCTTT

v_gene: TRBV18
abundance: once
j_gene: TRBJ2-3
d_gene: TRBD1
CDR3aa: CASSTGTAAYDTQYF
CDR3nt: TGTGCCAGCTCAACCGGGACAGCTGCCTATGATACGCAGTATTTT

v_gene: TRBV6-6
abundance: once
j_gene: TRBJ2-7
d_gene: TRBD1
CDR3aa: CASSSTGTGTEQYF
CDR3nt: TGTGCCAGCAGTTCAACCGGGACAGGGACGGAGCAGTACTTC

v_gene: TRBV28
abundance: NA
j_gene: TRBJ1-4
d_gene: NA
CDR3aa: CASSYRDPATNEKLFF
CDR3nt: TGTGCCAGCAGTTACAGGGACCCTGCAACTAATGAAAAACTGTTTTTT

v_gene: TRBV27
abundance: NA
j_gene: TRBJ2-1
d_gene: NA
CDR3aa: CASSLRGSSYNEQFF
CDR3nt: TGTGCCAGCAGTTTACGTGGGAGCTCCTACAATGAGCAGTTCTTC

v_gene: TRBV7-2
abundance: NA
j_gene: TRBJ1-5
d_gene: TRBD1
CDR3aa: CASSPQGANQPQHF
CDR3nt: TGTGCCAGCAGCCCACAGGGGGCGAATCAGCCCCAGCATTTT

v_gene: TRBV7-9
abundance: NA
j_gene: TRBJ1-3
d_gene: TRBD1
CDR3aa: CASSSDRPSGNTIYF
CDR3nt: TGTGCCAGCAGCTCGGACAGGCCCTCTGGAAACACCATATATTTT

v_gene: TRBV5-1
abundance: NA
j_gene: TRBJ1-3
d_gene: NA
CDR3aa: CASSPNGGSGNTIYF
CDR3nt: TGCGCCAGCAGCCCAAACGGCGGCTCTGGAAACACCATATATTTT

v_gene: TRBV30
abundance: NA
j_gene: TRBJ1-2
d_gene: TRBD1
CDR3aa: CAWAQGQGYGYTF
CDR3nt: TGTGCCTGGGCACAGGGGCAGGGCTATGGCTACACCTTC

v_gene: TRBV10-1
abundance: once
j_gene: TRBJ1-1
d_gene: NA
CDR3aa: CASSYDTGGTEAFF
CDR3nt: TGCGCCAGCAGTTATGACACGGGGGGCACTGAAGCTTTCTTT

v_gene: TRBV29-1
abundance: NA
j_gene: TRBJ1-2
d_gene: TRBD1
CDR3aa: CSVAPGTGVFGYTF
CDR3nt: TGCAGCGTGGCCCCGGGGACAGGTGTTTTTGGCTACACCTTC

v_gene: TRBV18
abundance: NA
j_gene: TRBJ1-1
d_gene: NA
CDR3aa: CASSPDLGGGTEAFF
CDR3nt: TGTGCCAGCTCACCAGACCTGGGAGGTGGGACTGAAGCTTTCTTT

v_gene: TRBV5-1
abundance: NA
j_gene: TRBJ1-1
d_gene: TRBD1
CDR3aa: CASSSGQGNTEAFF
CDR3nt: TGCGCCAGCAGCTCCGGACAGGGGAACACTGAAGCTTTCTTT

v_gene: TRBV5-1
abundance: NA
j_gene: TRBJ1-3
d_gene: NA
CDR3aa: CASSLQDSRSGNTIYF
CDR3nt: TGCGCCAGCAGCTTACAGGACAGCCGCTCTGGAAACACCATATATTTT

v_gene: TRBV7-9
abundance: NA
j_gene: TRBJ2-5
d_gene: TRBD1
CDR3aa: CASSLKGTGRETQYF
CDR3nt: TGTGCCAGCAGCTTAAAGGGGACAGGGAGAGAGACCCAGTACTTC

v_gene: TRBV3-1/TRBV3-2
abundance: NA
j_gene: TRBJ2-7
d_gene: TRBD1
CDR3aa: CASSQDPGQGVYEQYF
CDR3nt: TGTGCCAGCAGCCAAGATCCGGGACAGGGGGTATACGAGCAGTACTTC